These 3 T cell receptor beta chains were all obtained from the same sample, sequenced in a study of neoadjuvant nivolumab and ipilimumab in lung cancer. Sequencing used immunoSEQ multiplex PCR; TCRdb keeps in-frame clones, though not all of them. Altogether about 17,000 clones are present, approximately 76% being singletons, with the ten largest covering 7% to 9%. The specimen was tumor tissue, collected after neoadjuvant nivolumab, alone or with ipilimumab, at or shortly before surgery. The source of these receptors is an adult with non-small cell lung cancer.

The chain uses TRBV25-1 and TRBJ1-6; D not certain. V lost 1 base and J lost 11, with 9 bases in between. The CDR3 spans 13 residues. Germline CDR1 MGHDK, CDR2 SYGVNS. The CDR3 nucleotides are TGTGCCAGCAGTGAATCCCTAGGTGCACCCCTCCACTTT. This translates into CASSESLGAPLHF.

The J gene is TRBJ1-6, the V gene TRBV2; 9 positions agree with TRBD1. Losses at the gene ends were 5 bases for V and 8 bases for J; bases not matched to a gene: 4. The V gene's germline CDR1 is SNHLY and CDR2 FYNNEI. This CDR3 is 14 amino acids long. The CDR3 DNA sequence: TGTGCCAGCAGTCCTCGACAGGGGGATTCACCCCTCCACTTT. Encoded protein: CASSPRQGDSPLHF.

By its share, this clone is medium-sized. The V and J genes are TRBV11-2 and TRBJ2-7; 12 positions agree with TRBD1. The germline CDR1 and CDR2 sequences are SGHAT and FQNNGV. CDR3 length: 16 amino acids. V gave up 0 bases and J gave up 11 bases; unmatched junction bases: 11. CDR3: CASSLEGGQGAPPKYF. The DNA for the CDR3 is TGTGCCAGCAGCTTAGAAGGGGGACAGGGGGCGCCCCCCAAGTACTTC.